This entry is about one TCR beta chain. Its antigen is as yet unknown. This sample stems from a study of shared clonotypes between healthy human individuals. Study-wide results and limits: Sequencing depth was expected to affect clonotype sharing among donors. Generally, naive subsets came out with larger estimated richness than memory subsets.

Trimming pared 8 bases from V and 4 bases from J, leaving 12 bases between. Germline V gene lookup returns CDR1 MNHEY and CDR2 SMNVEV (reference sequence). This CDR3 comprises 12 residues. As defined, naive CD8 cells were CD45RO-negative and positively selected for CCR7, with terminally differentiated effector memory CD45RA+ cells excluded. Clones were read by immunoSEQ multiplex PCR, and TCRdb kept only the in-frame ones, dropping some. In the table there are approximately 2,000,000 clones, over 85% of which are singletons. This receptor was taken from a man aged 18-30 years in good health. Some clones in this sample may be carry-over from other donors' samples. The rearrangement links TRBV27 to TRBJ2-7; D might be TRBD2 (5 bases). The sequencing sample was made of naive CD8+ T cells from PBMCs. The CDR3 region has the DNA TGTGCCAGCGTAGGGAGAAGGTACGAGCAGTACTTC. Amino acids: CASVGRRYEQYF.